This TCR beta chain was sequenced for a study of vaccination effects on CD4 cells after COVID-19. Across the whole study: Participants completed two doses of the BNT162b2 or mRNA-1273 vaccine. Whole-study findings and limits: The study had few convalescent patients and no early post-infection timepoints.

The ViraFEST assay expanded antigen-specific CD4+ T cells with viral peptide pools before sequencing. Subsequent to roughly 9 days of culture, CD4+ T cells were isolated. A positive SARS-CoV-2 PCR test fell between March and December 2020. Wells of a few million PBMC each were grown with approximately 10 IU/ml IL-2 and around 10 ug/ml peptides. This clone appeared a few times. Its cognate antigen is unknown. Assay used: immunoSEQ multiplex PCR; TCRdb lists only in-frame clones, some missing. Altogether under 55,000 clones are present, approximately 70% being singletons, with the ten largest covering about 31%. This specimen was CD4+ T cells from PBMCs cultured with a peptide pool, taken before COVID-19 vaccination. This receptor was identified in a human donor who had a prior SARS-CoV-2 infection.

The CDR3 DNA follows: TGTGCCAGCTCACAGCAGGACAGCTTTTACAATGAGCAGTTCTTC. This sequence encodes CASSQQDSFYNEQFF. V is TRBV18 and J is TRBJ2-1; possible D gene TRBD1, 6 bases. This CDR3 is built from 15 residues. The germline CDR1 and CDR2 sequences are KGHSH and LQKENI. The V gene lost 4 bases and the J gene lost 4 bases, with 14 bases spanning the gap.